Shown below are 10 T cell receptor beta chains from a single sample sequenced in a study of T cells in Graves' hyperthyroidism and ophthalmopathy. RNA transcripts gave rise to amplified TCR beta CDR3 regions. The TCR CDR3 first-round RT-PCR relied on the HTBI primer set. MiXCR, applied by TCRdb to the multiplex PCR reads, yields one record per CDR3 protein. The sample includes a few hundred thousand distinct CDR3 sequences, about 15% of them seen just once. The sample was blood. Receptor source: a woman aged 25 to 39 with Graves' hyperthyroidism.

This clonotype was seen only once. The chain's CDR3 is CSALEGTSGGEQYF. The DNA for the CDR3 is TGCAGTGCTTTGGAGGGGACTAGCGGGGGCGAGCAGTACTTC. The V and J genes are TRBV20-1 and TRBJ2-7, with TRBD2 identical over 14 bases. Trimming at V came to 5 bases and at J to 6 bases, leaving 6 bases not matched to a gene. CDR1 and CDR2 (germline): DFQATT, SNEGSKA (reference sequence). The CDR3 extends over 14 amino acids.

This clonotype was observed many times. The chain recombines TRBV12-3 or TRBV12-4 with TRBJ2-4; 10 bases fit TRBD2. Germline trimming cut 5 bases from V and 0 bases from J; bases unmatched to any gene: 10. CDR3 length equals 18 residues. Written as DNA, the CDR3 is TGTGCCAGCAGTCCAACTAGCGGGGCTTCACTAGCCAAAAACATTCAGTACTTC. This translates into CASSPTSGASLAKNIQYF.

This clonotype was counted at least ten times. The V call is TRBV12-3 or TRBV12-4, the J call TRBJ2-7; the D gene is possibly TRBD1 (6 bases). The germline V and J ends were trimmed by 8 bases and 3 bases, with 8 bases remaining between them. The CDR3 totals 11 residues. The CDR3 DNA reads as TGTGCCAGCGTAGGGGGCTACGAGCAGTACTTC. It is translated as CASVGGYEQYF.

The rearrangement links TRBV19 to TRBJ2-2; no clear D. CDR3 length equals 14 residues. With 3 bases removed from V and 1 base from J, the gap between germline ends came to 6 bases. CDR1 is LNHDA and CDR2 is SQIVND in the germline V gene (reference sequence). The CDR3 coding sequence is TGTGCCAGTAGTATTGCTGAGAACACCGGGGAGCTGTTTTTT. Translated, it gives CASSIAENTGELFF.

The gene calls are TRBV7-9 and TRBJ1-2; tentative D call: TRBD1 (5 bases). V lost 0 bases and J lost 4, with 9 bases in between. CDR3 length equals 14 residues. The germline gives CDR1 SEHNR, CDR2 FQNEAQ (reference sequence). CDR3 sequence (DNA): TGTGCCAGCAGCTTAGCCTCCGGGACCTATGGCTACACCTTC. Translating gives CASSLASGTYGYTF.

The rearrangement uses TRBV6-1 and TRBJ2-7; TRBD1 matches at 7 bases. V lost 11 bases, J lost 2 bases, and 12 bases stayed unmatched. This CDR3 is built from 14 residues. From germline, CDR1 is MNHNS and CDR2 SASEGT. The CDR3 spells CAGTRDSLAYEQYF. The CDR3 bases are TGTGCCGGCACCAGGGACAGCCTAGCCTACGAGCAGTACTTC.

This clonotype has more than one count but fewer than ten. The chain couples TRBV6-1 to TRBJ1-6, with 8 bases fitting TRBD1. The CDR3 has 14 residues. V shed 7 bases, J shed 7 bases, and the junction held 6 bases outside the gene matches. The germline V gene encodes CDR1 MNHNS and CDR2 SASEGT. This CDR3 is CASTLRTGNSPLHF. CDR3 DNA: TGTGCCAGCACCCTCCGGACAGGGAATTCACCCCTCCACTTT.

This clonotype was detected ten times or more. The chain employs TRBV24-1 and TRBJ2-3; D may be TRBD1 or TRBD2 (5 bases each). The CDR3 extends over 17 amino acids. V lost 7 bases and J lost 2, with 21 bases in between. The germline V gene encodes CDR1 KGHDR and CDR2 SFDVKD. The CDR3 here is CATRPRGRGPNTDTQYF. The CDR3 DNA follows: TGTGCCACCAGGCCCAGAGGAAGGGGACCGAACACAGATACGCAGTATTTT.

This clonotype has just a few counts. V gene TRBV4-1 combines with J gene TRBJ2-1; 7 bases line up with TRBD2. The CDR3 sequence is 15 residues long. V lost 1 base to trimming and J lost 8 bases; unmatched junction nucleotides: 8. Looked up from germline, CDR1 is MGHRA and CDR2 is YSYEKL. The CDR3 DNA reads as TGCGCCAGCAGCCAAGGCGGGAGTTTTTTCGATGAGCAGTTCTTC. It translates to CASSQGGSFFDEQFF.

The CDR3 protein is CASSEAPKTGELFF. CDR3 coding DNA: TGTGCCAGCAGTGAAGCCCCCAAGACCGGGGAGCTGTTTTTT. The gene calls are TRBV6-1 and TRBJ2-2; D is ambiguous. Trimming took off 0 bases at V and 5 bases at J, with 7 bases between the two ends. The CDR3 is made up of 14 amino acids. Germline V gene data show CDR1 as MNHNS and CDR2 as SASEGT.